This T cell receptor beta chain was retrieved from a study of blood T cell repertoires in COVID-19. Repertoires were generated with immunoSEQ multiplex PCR, while TCRdb's copy carries only in-frame clones and drops some. The table lists under 85,000 clones, around nine tenths of them singletons, with roughly 5.3% in the top ten. CDR1 LNHDA and CDR2 SQIVND come from the germline V gene (reference sequence). Trimming took off 3 bases at V and 6 bases at J, with 12 bases between the two ends. The CDR3 is 14 residues long. The rearrangement links TRBV19 to TRBJ2-1; D might be TRBD2 (5 bases). The sequenced material came from peripheral blood. The sequence derives from an elderly woman with active or convalescent COVID-19. Here the CDR3 DNA reads TGTGCCAGTAGTATTGCTGCGGGTGTCAATGAGCAGTTCTTC. It encodes CASSIAAGVNEQFF.